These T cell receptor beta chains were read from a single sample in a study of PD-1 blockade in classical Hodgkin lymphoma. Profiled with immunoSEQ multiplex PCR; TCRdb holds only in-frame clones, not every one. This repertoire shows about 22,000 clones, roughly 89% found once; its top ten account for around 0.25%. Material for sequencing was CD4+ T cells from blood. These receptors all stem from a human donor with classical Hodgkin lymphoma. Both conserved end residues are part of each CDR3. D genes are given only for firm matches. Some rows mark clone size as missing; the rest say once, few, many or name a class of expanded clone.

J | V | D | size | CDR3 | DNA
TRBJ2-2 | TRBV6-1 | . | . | CASSEADRELFF | TGTGCCAGCAGTGAAGCCGACAGGGAGCTGTTTTTT
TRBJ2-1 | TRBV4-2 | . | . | CASSQPAGGRGVYNEQFF | TGTGCCAGCAGCCAGCCTGCGGGTGGGAGGGGGGTTTACAATGAGCAGTTCTTC
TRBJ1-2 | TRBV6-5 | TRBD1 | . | CASSPSPHRGYGYTF | TGTGCCAGCAGCCCCTCCCCCCACAGGGGCTATGGCTACACCTTC
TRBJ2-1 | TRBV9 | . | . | CASSVGRRGYNEQFF | TGTGCCAGCAGCGTAGGCCGTCGGGGATACAATGAGCAGTTCTTC
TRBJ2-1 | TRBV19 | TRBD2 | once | CASSPASGYYNEQFF | TGTGCCAGTAGTCCTGCTAGCGGATACTACAATGAGCAGTTCTTC
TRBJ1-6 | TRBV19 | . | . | CASRVRNYNSPLHF | TGTGCCAGTAGAGTACGGAACTATAATTCACCCCTCCACTTT
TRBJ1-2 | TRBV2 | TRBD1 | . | CASRIGQGANYGYTF | TGTGCCAGCAGGATTGGACAGGGAGCTAACTATGGCTACACCTTC
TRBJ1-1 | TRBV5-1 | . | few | CASSLLGDTEAFF | TGCGCCAGCAGCTTGCTAGGTGACACTGAAGCTTTCTTT
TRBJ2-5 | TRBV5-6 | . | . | CASTPRGKKETQYF | TGTGCCAGCACACCCCGGGGGAAAAAAGAGACCCAGTACTTC
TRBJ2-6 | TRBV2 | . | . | CASSSDTSGANVLTF | TGTGCCAGCAGTTCGGACACGTCTGGGGCCAACGTCCTGACTTTC
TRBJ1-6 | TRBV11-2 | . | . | CASSLSSLYNSPLHF | TGTGCCAGCAGCTTATCTTCCCTGTATAATTCACCCCTCCACTTT
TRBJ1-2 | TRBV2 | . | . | CASSESPEGGYTF | TGTGCCAGCAGTGAGTCGCCGGAGGGTGGCTACACCTTC
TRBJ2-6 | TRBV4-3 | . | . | CASSQGAVSGANVLTF | TGCGCCAGCAGCCAAGGGGCGGTTTCTGGGGCCAACGTCCTGACTTTC
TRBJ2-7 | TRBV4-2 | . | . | CASSPRGRGTINYEQYF | TGTGCCAGCAGCCCGAGGGGCAGGGGGACTATCAACTACGAGCAGTACTTC
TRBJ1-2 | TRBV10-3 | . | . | CAISQTRDNNYGYTF | TGTGCCATCAGTCAAACCCGGGACAATAACTATGGCTACACCTTC
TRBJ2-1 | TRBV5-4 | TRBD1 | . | CASTDRGMGEQFF | TGTGCCAGCACGGACAGGGGGATGGGTGAGCAGTTCTTC
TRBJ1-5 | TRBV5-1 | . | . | CASSLEGTSNQPQHF | TGCGCCAGCAGCTTGGAGGGGACGAGCAATCAGCCCCAGCATTTT
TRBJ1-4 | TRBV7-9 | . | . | CASSLGHNNEKLFF | TGTGCCAGCAGCTTAGGACACAATAATGAAAAACTGTTTTTT
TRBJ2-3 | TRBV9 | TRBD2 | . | CASTIGGAADTQYF | TGTGCCAGCACCATCGGGGGGGCGGCAGATACGCAGTATTTT
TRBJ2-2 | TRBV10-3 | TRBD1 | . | CATQRQGDTGELFF | TGTGCCACCCAAAGACAGGGGGACACCGGGGAGCTGTTTTTT
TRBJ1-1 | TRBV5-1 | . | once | CASSLNRVSHTEAFF | TGCGCCAGCAGCTTAAACAGGGTTTCGCACACTGAAGCTTTCTTT
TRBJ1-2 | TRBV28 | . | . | CASSSTLGSGAYGYTF | TGTGCCAGCAGTTCAACCCTGGGTTCTGGGGCCTATGGCTACACCTTC
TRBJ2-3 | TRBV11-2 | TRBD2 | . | CASSRGTSFPWDTQYF | TGTGCCAGCAGCCGGGGGACTAGCTTTCCGTGGGATACGCAGTATTTT
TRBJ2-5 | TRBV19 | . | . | CASSTQWGETQYF | TGTGCCAGTAGTACACAGTGGGGCGAGACCCAGTACTTC
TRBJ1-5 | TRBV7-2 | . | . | CASSLVGGQPQHF | TGTGCCAGCAGCTTAGTAGGTGGCCAGCCCCAGCATTTT
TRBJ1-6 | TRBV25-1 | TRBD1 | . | CASSKFTGTGNSPLHF | TGTGCCAGCAGTAAATTTACCGGGACAGGGAATTCACCCCTCCACTTT
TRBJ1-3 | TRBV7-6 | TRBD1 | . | CASSAISGGFGNTIYF | TGTGCCAGCAGCGCAATATCAGGGGGCTTCGGAAACACCATATATTTT
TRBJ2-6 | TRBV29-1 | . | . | CSVRSSGANVLTF | TGCAGCGTTAGGTCCTCTGGGGCCAACGTCCTGACTTTC
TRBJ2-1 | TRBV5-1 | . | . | CASSSLLAYNEQFF | TGCGCCAGCAGCTCCCTGCTAGCTTACAATGAGCAGTTCTTC
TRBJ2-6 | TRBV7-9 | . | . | CASSPETDFGANVLTF | TGTGCCAGCAGCCCCGAGACAGATTTTGGGGCCAACGTCCTGACTTTC
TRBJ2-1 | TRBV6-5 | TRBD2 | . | CASSYSGTSGYNEQFF | TGTGCCAGCAGTTACTCTGGGACTAGCGGGTACAATGAGCAGTTCTTC
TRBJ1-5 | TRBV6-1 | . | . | CASGRSDSYNQPQHF | TGTGCCAGCGGACGAAGCGACAGCTACAATCAGCCCCAGCATTTT
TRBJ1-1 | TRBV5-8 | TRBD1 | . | CASVGTAGSTEAFF | TGTGCCAGCGTTGGGACAGCCGGGAGCACTGAAGCTTTCTTT
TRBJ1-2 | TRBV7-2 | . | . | CASSLVLYGYTF | TGTGCCAGCAGCTTAGTCCTGTATGGCTACACCTTC
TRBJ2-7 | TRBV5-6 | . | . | CASSLAGSYEQYF | TGTGCCAGCAGCTTGGCGGGGTCCTACGAGCAGTACTTC
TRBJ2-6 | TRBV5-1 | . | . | CASSSDRGPGANVLTF | TGCGCCAGCAGCTCCGATAGGGGCCCTGGGGCCAACGTCCTGACTTTC
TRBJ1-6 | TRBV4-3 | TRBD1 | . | CASSQRPTGTNSPLHF | TGCGCCAGCAGCCAGCGACCGACAGGGACCAATTCACCCCTCCACTTT
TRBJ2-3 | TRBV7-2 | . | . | CASSLVADGSYPTDTQYF | TGTGCCAGCAGCTTAGTTGCCGACGGCTCCTATCCCACAGATACGCAGTATTTT
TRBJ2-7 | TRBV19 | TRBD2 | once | CASSFTSVTYEQYF | TGTGCCAGTAGCTTCACTAGCGTAACCTACGAGCAGTACTTC
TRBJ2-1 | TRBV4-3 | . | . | CASSQEALALINEQFF | TGCGCCAGCAGCCAAGAGGCACTAGCCCTGATCAATGAGCAGTTCTTC
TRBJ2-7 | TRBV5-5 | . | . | CASSLVDRNEQYF | TGTGCCAGCAGCTTGGTGGACAGAAACGAGCAGTACTTC
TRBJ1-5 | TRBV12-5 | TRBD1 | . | CASRDRGNQPQHF | TGTGCTAGTAGGGACAGGGGCAATCAGCCCCAGCATTTT
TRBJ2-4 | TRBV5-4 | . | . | CASSLLGGGNIQYF | TGTGCCAGCAGCTTGCTCGGAGGTGGAAACATTCAGTACTTC
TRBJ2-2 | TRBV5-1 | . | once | CASSGRVNGELFF | TGCGCCAGCAGCGGGCGGGTTAACGGGGAGCTGTTTTTT
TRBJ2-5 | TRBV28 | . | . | CASSPRTFPQYF | TGTGCCAGCAGTCCCAGGACTTTTCCCCAGTACTTC
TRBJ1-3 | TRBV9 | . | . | CASSVGGDWPGNTIYF | TGTGCCAGCAGCGTAGGAGGGGATTGGCCTGGAAACACCATATATTTT
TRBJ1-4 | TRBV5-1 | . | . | CASRSTATNEKLFF | TGCGCCAGCCGATCGACGGCTACTAATGAAAAACTGTTTTTT
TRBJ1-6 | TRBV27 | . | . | CASSLMTNSPLHF | TGTGCCAGCAGTTTAATGACAAACTCACCCCTCCACTTT
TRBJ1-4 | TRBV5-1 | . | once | CASSQTNEKLFF | TGCGCCAGCAGCCAGACTAATGAAAAACTGTTTTTT